Each of the 30 T cell receptor beta chains below was sequenced from the same sample in a study of spatial heterogeneity in lung cancer. Time point meaning: sample taken at primary tumor resection. No cells were sorted before sequencing. The whole RNA sequenced was extracted from tumor, nontumor lung or frozen PBMC. TCRdb reprocessed the 5' RACE reads with MiXCR, giving one entry per CDR3 protein. The profile shows tens of thousands of distinct CDR3 sequences, over 9.5% of them singletons. The sample in question was PBMCs, obtained at surgery. The origin of the receptors is a male donor with early-stage non-small cell lung cancer.

The rearrangement joins TRBV19 to TRBJ2-6; 8 bases fit TRBD1. This CDR3 is built from 17 residues. Germline lookup yields CDR1 LNHDA and CDR2 SQIVND (reference sequence). V lost 7 bases to trimming and J lost 0 bases; unmatched junction nucleotides: 8. The CDR3: CASIQTGAYSGANVLTF. As DNA, the CDR3 is TGTGCCAGTATTCAGACAGGGGCTTACTCTGGGGCCAACGTCCTGACTTTC.

This clonotype was seen repeatedly, ten times or more. V and J are TRBV2 and TRBJ2-7; TRBD2 might be the D (6 bases). Trimming removed 6 bases from V and 2 bases from J, with 11 bases in between. Germline values: CDR1 SNHLY, CDR2 FYNNEI. The CDR3 has 13 amino acids. The CDR3 sequence is CASRREPPYEQYF. CDR3 coding DNA: TGTGCCAGCAGACGGGAGCCGCCCTACGAGCAGTACTTC.

This clonotype appeared a few times. The chain is built from TRBV7-2 and TRBJ1-4; possible D gene TRBD1, 5 bases. The germline V gene encodes CDR1 SGHTA and CDR2 FQGNSA. The CDR3 is made up of 16 amino acids. Trimming removed 5 bases from V and 5 bases from J, with 18 bases in between. For the CDR3, the DNA is TGTGCCAGCAGCCTGGGACCTTCGCGTCGAAATGAAAAACTGTTTTTT. This sequence encodes CASSLGPSRRNEKLFF.

The CDR3 spells CASSPISTRGGYNEQFF. The CDR3 DNA sequence: TGTGCCAGCAGCCCTATTAGTACCAGGGGGGGGTACAATGAGCAGTTCTTC. The V and J genes are TRBV3-1 and TRBJ2-1; perhaps D is TRBD1 or TRBD2 (7 bases each). CDR3 length: 17 amino acids. Trimming stripped 4 bases from V and 4 bases from J, with 20 bases between. Germline CDR1 is LGHDT and CDR2 is YNNKEL (reference sequence).

This clonotype was counted between two and nine times. The chain links TRBV7-2 to TRBJ1-5; D unclear. Germline V CDR1 and CDR2: SGHTA, FQGNSA. V dropped 1 base and J dropped 9 bases, with 13 bases sitting between them. This CDR3 spans 14 amino acids. CDR3 residues: CASSLDYSQRPQHF. CDR3 bases: TGTGCCAGCAGCTTAGATTACTCTCAAAGGCCCCAGCATTTT.

This clonotype was seen more than once but under ten times. The chain employs TRBV28 and TRBJ1-2; no firm D call. The CDR3 loop spans 15 amino acids. The germline V gene has CDR1 MDHEN and CDR2 SYDVKM. V lost 7 bases and J lost 2, with 17 bases in between. Here the CDR3 DNA reads TGTGCCAGCAATTCAAAGGGAAACTTGAACTATGGCTACACCTTC. Its translation: CASNSKGNLNYGYTF.

This clonotype was counted between two and nine times. The chain carries TRBV6-2 or TRBV6-3 and TRBJ2-3; D perhaps matches TRBD2 (6 bases). There are 16 residues in the CDR3. V was shortened by 4 bases and J by 0 bases, with 14 bases between the two germline ends. CDR1 is MNHEY and CDR2 is SVGEGT in the germline V gene. This CDR3 reads CASSSRTKTSTDTQYF. The CDR3 DNA sequence: TGTGCCAGCAGTTCACGGACTAAAACAAGCACAGATACGCAGTATTTT.

This clonotype was observed many times. The rearrangement uses TRBV24-1 and TRBJ2-2, with D unclear. Looked up from germline, CDR1 is KGHDR and CDR2 is SFDVKD. This CDR3 contains 16 residues. The V end was cut by 2 bases, the J end by 0 bases, with 9 bases between. The CDR3 loop is CATSDSGVANTGELFF. For the CDR3, the DNA is TGTGCCACCAGTGATTCCGGTGTAGCGAACACCGGGGAGCTGTTTTTT.

This chain links TRBV27 with TRBJ1-1, with D possibly being TRBD1 (5 bases). With 3 bases removed from V and 10 bases from J, the gap between germline ends came to 15 bases. Germline CDR1 reads MNHEY; CDR2 reads SMNVEV (reference sequence). The CDR3 covers 13 residues. The CDR3 loop reads CASSFSGVGGAFF. In DNA, the CDR3 is TGTGCCAGCAGTTTTAGTGGGGTGGGGGGAGCTTTCTTT.

The chain employs TRBV7-8 and TRBJ2-5, with TRBD2 as a possible D gene (7 bases). CDR1 is SGHVS, CDR2 FQNEAQ, per germline. Trimming cost V 5 bases and J 2 bases, with 18 bases left between them. The CDR3 length is 16 residues. The CDR3 DNA reads TGTGCCAGCAGCGTGGGACAAGCGGGGCCTCAAGAGACCCAGTACTTC. This gives the protein CASSVGQAGPQETQYF.

This clonotype has a single count. The chain is built from TRBV6-2 or TRBV6-3 and TRBJ1-1, with 7 bases that match TRBD1. Germline values: CDR1 MNHEY, CDR2 SVGEGT. Trimming at V came to 0 bases and at J to 7 bases, leaving 8 bases not matched to a gene. This CDR3 spans 15 amino acids. The CDR3 is CASSYSELGDSEAFF. CDR3 nucleotide sequence: TGTGCCAGCAGTTACTCGGAATTGGGGGACAGTGAAGCTTTCTTT.

This chain uses TRBV3-1 with TRBJ2-5, with 9 bases aligning to TRBD2. Germline trimming cut 5 bases from V and 5 bases from J; bases unmatched to any gene: 12. This CDR3 contains 16 residues. CDR1 LGHDT and CDR2 YNNKEL come from the germline V gene (reference sequence). The CDR3 protein is CASSSARGLARETQYF. DNA of the CDR3: TGTGCCAGCAGCTCGGCACGTGGACTAGCGAGGGAGACCCAGTACTTC.

This clonotype came up many times. The chain links TRBV5-1 to TRBJ2-3, with unresolved D. The CDR3 runs 13 residues. Trimming removed 2 bases from V and 0 bases from J, with 4 bases in between. Germline lookup yields CDR1 SGHRS and CDR2 YFSETQ. This chain's CDR3 is CASSLGSTDTQYF. CDR3 nucleotide sequence: TGCGCCAGCAGCTTAGGTAGCACAGATACGCAGTATTTT.

The chain recombines TRBV10-2 with TRBJ2-2; 11 bases are a match to TRBD2. Unmatched junction bases numbered 4, after V lost 5 bases and J lost 5 bases. The germline CDR1 and CDR2 sequences are WSHSY and SAAADI. This CDR3 region has 15 residues. The CDR3 loop is CASSILAGVTGELFF. CDR3 in DNA: TGCGCCAGCAGTATACTAGCGGGGGTTACCGGGGAGCTGTTTTTT.

The table lists this clonotype with a few counts. The chain combines TRBV6-2 or TRBV6-3 with TRBJ1-1; 8 positions match TRBD1. Per germline, CDR1 MNHEY and CDR2 SVGEGT. V lost 0 bases and J lost 2; bases outside the gene matches: 2. The CDR3 extends over 15 amino acids. This CDR3 reads CASSYSRGLNTEAFF. The CDR3 DNA sequence: TGTGCCAGCAGTTACTCCAGGGGGCTTAACACTGAAGCTTTCTTT.

Here the CDR3 reads CSARSTGRTDTGELFF. DNA of the CDR3: TGCAGTGCTAGGAGTACAGGGAGGACGGACACCGGGGAGCTGTTTTTT. V is TRBV20-1 and J is TRBJ2-2, with D perhaps matching TRBD1 or TRBD2 (6 bases each). The CDR3 runs to 16 residues. Trimming took 3 bases from V and 3 from J, leaving 17 bases between them. CDR1 and CDR2 from the germline V gene are DFQATT and SNEGSKA (reference sequence).

This clonotype was observed a handful of times. This chain joins TRBV5-1 and TRBJ1-2; D is uncertain. CDR1 is SGHRS and CDR2 is YFSETQ in the germline V gene. The ends were cut back, 0 bases at V and 4 bases at J, with 10 bases in the middle. CDR3 length: 14 amino acids. This CDR3 reads CASSLEGRGYGYTF. CDR3 in DNA: TGCGCCAGCAGCTTGGAAGGTCGGGGCTATGGCTACACCTTC.

In its sample, this clonotype was seen many times. DNA of the CDR3: TGTGCCAGCAGCTTAGCAAGCATCGATAGCAATCAGCCCCAGCATTTT. Translation gives CASSLASIDSNQPQHF. This chain links TRBV7-8 with TRBJ1-5; no clear D gene. This CDR3 has 16 amino acids. The V gene's germline CDR1 is SGHVS and CDR2 FQNEAQ. With 0 bases removed from V and 0 bases from J, the gap between germline ends came to 9 bases.

The chain is built from TRBV5-1 and TRBJ1-4; 7 bases line up with TRBD1. V lost 0 bases and J lost 8; bases outside the gene matches: 4. From germline, CDR1 is SGHRS and CDR2 YFSETQ. This CDR3 has 14 amino acids. The CDR3 DNA reads as TGCGCCAGCAGCTTGGGACAGGGACTGGAAAAACTGTTTTTT. This gives the protein CASSLGQGLEKLFF.

This clonotype was counted a few times. V is TRBV4-3 and J is TRBJ2-1; 7 positions agree with TRBD2. From germline, CDR1 is LGHNA and CDR2 YSLEER. The CDR3 length is 14 residues. Trimming at V came to 4 bases and at J to 6 bases, leaving 6 bases not matched to a gene. CDR3 sequence (DNA): TGCGCCAGCAGCCCAGGACTAGTTCGCAATGAGCAGTTCTTC. Translating it yields CASSPGLVRNEQFF.

This clonotype was seen more than once but under ten times. The V gene is TRBV4-3, the J gene TRBJ2-1, with 10 bases that match TRBD2. V shed 0 bases and J 6 bases; nucleotides not matched to a gene: 11. Per the germline V gene, CDR1 is LGHNA and CDR2 is YSLEER. The CDR3 loop spans 18 amino acids. CDR3: CASSQDLGLARGGNEQFF. CDR3 DNA sequence: TGCGCCAGCAGCCAAGATCTGGGACTAGCGAGGGGAGGCAATGAGCAGTTCTTC.

Points on this clonotype: Mismatch with germline at one junction end may stem from a read error. This chain links TRBV6-1 with TRBJ2-3; D remains unclear. CDR3 size: 14 residues. Germline V lookup: CDR1 MNHNS, CDR2 SASEGT. This CDR3 is CASLRGSSTDAQYF. The CDR3 nucleotides are TGTGCCAGCCTCCGAGGTTCGAGCACAGATGCGCAGTATTTT.

The CDR3 loop reads CASSLEASGTLNTQYF. DNA for the CDR3: TGTGCCAGCAGCTTAGAGGCCAGCGGGACGTTGAATACGCAGTATTTT. The J gene is TRBJ2-3, the V gene TRBV7-2, with 7 positions matching TRBD2. The CDR3 is 16 amino acids. V lost 1 base, J lost 7 bases, and 11 bases stayed unmatched. Germline CDR1 and CDR2: SGHTA and FQGNSA. The whole variable domain, filled in from reference TRBV7-2 and TRBJ2-3, reads GAGVSQSPSNKVTEKGKDVELRCDPISGHTALYWYRQSLGQGLEFLIYFQGNSAPDKSGLPSDRFSAERTGGSVSTLTIQRTQQEDSAVYLCASSLEASGTLNTQYFGPGTRLTVL.

This clonotype has a count of ten or more. This chain joins TRBV4-3 and TRBJ1-1; tentatively, D is TRBD1 (5 bases). The CDR3 length is 20 residues. V shed 0 bases and J shed 0 bases, with 23 bases lying between them. Germline CDR1 reads LGHNA; CDR2 reads YSLEER. The DNA of the CDR3 is TGCGCCAGCAGCCAAGATCTGGGACCCGCCAATTTCTGGGTGAACACTGAAGCTTTCTTT. This sequence encodes CASSQDLGPANFWVNTEAFF.

CDR3 amino acids: CASSSWFGGKNYEQYF. The CDR3 DNA sequence: TGTGCCAGCAGTTCCTGGTTCGGAGGGAAAAACTACGAGCAGTACTTC. The genes are TRBV12-3 or TRBV12-4 and TRBJ2-7, with D tentatively TRBD2 (6 bases). The CDR3 runs to 16 residues. The ends were cut back, 4 bases at V and 3 bases at J, with 19 bases in the middle.

This clonotype has more than one count but fewer than ten. The rearrangement uses TRBV6-2 or TRBV6-3 and TRBJ2-2; D gene uncertain. The CDR3 contains 16 residues. CDR1 and CDR2 (germline): MNHEY, SVGEGT. Trimming took off 0 bases at V and 6 bases at J, with 14 bases between the two ends. CDR3 in DNA: TGTGCCAGCAGTTACTCTACCCCGTCGTCCTCCGGGGAGCTGTTTTTT. It encodes CASSYSTPSSSGELFF.

The chain links TRBV6-2 or TRBV6-3 to TRBJ2-7; D possibly matches TRBD1 or TRBD2 (6 bases each). The V end was cut by 1 base, the J end by 2 bases, with 15 bases between. The CDR3 is made up of 16 amino acids. Per the germline V gene, CDR1 is MNHEY and CDR2 is SVGEGT. The CDR3 region has the DNA TGTGCCAGCAGTTACTACGGAGGGACAACTACCTACGAGCAGTACTTC. Translation gives CASSYYGGTTTYEQYF.

The CDR3 coding sequence is TGCAGTGCTAACGAGTACAATGAGCAGTTCTTC. Residues: CSANEYNEQFF. The rearrangement uses TRBV20-1 and TRBJ2-1; D call uncertain. The germline CDR1 and CDR2 sequences are DFQATT and SNEGSKA (reference sequence). V lost 4 bases and J lost 4, with 5 bases in between. The CDR3 contains 11 residues.

The table lists this clonotype with a few counts. The rearrangement links TRBV6-1 to TRBJ2-3, with 10 bases identical to TRBD2. From germline, CDR1 is MNHNS and CDR2 SASEGT. V gave up 6 bases and J gave up 4 bases; unmatched junction bases: 10. This CDR3 has 16 amino acids. For the CDR3, the DNA is TGTGCCAGCAGGACAACTCAGCGGGGGGGCTCAGATACGCAGTATTTT. Encoded protein: CASRTTQRGGSDTQYF.

The V and J genes are TRBV18 and TRBJ2-7, with D hard to call. The CDR3 is 15 residues long. Germline V gene sequence: CDR1 KGHSH, CDR2 LQKENI. V lost 10 bases to trimming and J lost 4 bases, with 23 bases between them. CDR3 DNA sequence: TGTGCCACCAACTCAGGCCCTGGGGTGGGTTACGAGCAGTACTTC. This encodes CATNSGPGVGYEQYF.